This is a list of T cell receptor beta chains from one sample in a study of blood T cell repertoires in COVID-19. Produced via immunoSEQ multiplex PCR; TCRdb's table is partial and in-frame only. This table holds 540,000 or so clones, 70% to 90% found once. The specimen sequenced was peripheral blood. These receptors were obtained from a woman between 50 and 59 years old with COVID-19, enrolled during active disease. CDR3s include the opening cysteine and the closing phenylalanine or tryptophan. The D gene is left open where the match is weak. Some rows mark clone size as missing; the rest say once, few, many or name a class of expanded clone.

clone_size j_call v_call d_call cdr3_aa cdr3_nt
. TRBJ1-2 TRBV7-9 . CASSLALLDFYGYTF TGTGCCAGCAGCTTAGCCCTCTTGGACTTCTATGGCTACACCTTC
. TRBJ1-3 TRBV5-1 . CASSLAAAGSGNTIYF TGCGCCAGCAGCTTGGCGGCGGCGGGCTCTGGAAACACCATATATTTT
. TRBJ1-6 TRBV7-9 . CASSLYRGAVSPLHF TGTGCCAGCAGCTTATATCGGGGGGCGGTTTCACCCCTCCACTTT
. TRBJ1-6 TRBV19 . CASSSLRGIAVNSPLHF TGTGCCAGTAGTTCCTTGCGGGGGATTGCGGTGAATTCACCCCTCCACTTT
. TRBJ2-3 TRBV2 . CASSISRSSTDTQYF TGTGCCAGCAGCATTAGTCGTTCTAGCACAGATACGCAGTATTTT
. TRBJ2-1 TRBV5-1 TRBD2 CASSPTLGTSGGTSSYNEQFF TGCGCCAGCAGCCCTACTCTGGGGACTAGCGGGGGTACGAGCTCCTACAATGAGCAGTTCTTC
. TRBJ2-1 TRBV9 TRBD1 CASSAPQGSSYNEQFF TGTGCCAGCAGCGCCCCACAGGGGAGCTCCTACAATGAGCAGTTCTTC
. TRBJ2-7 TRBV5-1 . CASSPRTTLDYEQYF TGCGCCAGCAGCCCTCGGACTACCCTTGACTACGAGCAGTACTTC
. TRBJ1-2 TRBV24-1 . CATSQGTGPYGYTF TGTGCCACCAGTCAGGGCACAGGCCCGTATGGCTACACCTTC
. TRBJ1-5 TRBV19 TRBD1 CASSIWLGTGRNQPQHF TGTGCCAGTAGTATTTGGTTGGGGACAGGACGAAATCAGCCCCAGCATTTT
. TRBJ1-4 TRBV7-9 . CASSPGTLRRGKLFF TGTGCCAGCAGCCCTGGGACACTTCGACGCGGAAAACTGTTTTTT
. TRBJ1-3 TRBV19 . CASRDKPHSGNTIYF TGTGCCAGTCGGGACAAGCCACACTCTGGAAACACCATATATTTT
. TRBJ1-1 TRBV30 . CAWSARTPTEAFF TGTGCCTGGAGTGCTCGGACACCCACTGAAGCTTTCTTT
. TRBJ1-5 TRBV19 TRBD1 CASSPLGQGNQPQHF TGTGCCAGTAGTCCTCTGGGACAGGGAAATCAGCCCCAGCATTTT
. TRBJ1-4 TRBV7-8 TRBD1 CASSSDRHGLGLEKLFF TGTGCCAGCAGCTCGGACAGGCATGGCCTCGGCCTCGAAAAACTGTTTTTT
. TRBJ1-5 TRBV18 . CASSADRHQPQHF TGTGCCAGCTCGGCCGACAGGCATCAGCCCCAGCATTTT
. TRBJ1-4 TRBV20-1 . CSASIGGIEKLFF TGCAGTGCTAGTATCGGGGGGATAGAAAAACTGTTTTTT
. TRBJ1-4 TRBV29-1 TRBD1 CSVELTGMGEKLFF TGCAGCGTTGAACTGACAGGGATGGGGGAAAAACTGTTTTTT
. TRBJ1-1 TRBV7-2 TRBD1 CASSRDRGRMNTEAFF TGTGCCAGCAGCAGGGACAGGGGGAGGATGAACACTGAAGCTTTCTTT
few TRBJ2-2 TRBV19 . CASSIVELTGELFF TGTGCCAGTAGTATAGTTGAGCTGACCGGGGAGCTGTTTTTT
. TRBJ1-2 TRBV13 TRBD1 CASSQGQFYGYTF TGTGCCAGCAGCCAGGGACAGTTCTATGGCTACACCTTC
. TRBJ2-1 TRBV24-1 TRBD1 CATSGTENNEQFF TGTGCCACCAGCGGGACAGAGAACAATGAGCAGTTCTTC
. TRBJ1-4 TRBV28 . CASSQQDVNEKLFF TGTGCCAGCAGTCAACAGGATGTAAATGAAAAACTGTTTTTT
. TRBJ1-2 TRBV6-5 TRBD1 CASSYAGQRRDYGYTF TGTGCCAGCAGTTACGCGGGACAGCGGCGGGACTATGGCTACACCTTC